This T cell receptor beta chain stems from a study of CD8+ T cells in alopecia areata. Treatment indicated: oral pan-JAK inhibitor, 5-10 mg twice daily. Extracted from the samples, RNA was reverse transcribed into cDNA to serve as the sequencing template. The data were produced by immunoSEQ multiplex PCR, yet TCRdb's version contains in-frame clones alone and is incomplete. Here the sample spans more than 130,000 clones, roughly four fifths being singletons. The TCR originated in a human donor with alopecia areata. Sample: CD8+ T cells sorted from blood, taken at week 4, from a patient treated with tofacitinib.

CDR3 DNA: TGTGCCAGCAGTTCCGACAGGGACGGCGTGTTGCAAGAGACCCAGTACTTC. Its protein is CASSSDRDGVLQETQYF. V gene TRBV27 combines with J gene TRBJ2-5; 7 bases match TRBD1. Trimming removed 4 bases from V and 2 bases from J; junction bases left unmatched: 13. The CDR3 runs to 17 residues. Germline V gene sequence: CDR1 MNHEY, CDR2 SMNVEV (reference sequence).